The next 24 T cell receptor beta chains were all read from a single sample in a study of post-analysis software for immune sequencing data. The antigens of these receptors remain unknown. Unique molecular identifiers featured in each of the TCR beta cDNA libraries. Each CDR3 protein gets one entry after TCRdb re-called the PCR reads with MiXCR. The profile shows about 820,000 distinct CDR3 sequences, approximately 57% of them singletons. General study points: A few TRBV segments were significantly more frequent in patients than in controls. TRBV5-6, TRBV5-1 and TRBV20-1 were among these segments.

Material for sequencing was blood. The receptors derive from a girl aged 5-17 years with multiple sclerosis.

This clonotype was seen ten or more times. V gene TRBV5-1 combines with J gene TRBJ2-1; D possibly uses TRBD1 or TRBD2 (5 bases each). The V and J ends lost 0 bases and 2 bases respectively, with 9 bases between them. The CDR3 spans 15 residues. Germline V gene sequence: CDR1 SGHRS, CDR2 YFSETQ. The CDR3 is CASSLAGTPYNEQFF. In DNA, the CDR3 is TGCGCCAGCAGCTTGGCAGGGACCCCCTACAATGAGCAGTTCTTC.

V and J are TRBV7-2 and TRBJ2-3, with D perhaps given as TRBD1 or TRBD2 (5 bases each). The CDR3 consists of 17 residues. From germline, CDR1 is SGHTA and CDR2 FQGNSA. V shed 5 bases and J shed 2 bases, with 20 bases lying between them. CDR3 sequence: CASSRTGPSQHTDTQYF. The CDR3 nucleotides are TGTGCCAGCAGCCGAACGGGACCCAGCCAGCACACAGATACGCAGTATTTT.

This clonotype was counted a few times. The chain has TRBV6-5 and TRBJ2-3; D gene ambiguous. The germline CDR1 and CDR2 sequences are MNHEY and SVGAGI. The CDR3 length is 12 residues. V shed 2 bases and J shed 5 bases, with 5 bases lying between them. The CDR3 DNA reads TGTGCCAGCAGTTACGTGGGAGATACGCAGTATTTT. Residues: CASSYVGDTQYF.

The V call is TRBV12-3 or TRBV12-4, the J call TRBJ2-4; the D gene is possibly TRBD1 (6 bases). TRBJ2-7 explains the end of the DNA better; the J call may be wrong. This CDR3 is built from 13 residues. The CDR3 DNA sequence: TGTGCCAGCAGATCCACAGGGTTCTACGAGCAGTACTTC. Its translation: CASRSTGFYEQYF.

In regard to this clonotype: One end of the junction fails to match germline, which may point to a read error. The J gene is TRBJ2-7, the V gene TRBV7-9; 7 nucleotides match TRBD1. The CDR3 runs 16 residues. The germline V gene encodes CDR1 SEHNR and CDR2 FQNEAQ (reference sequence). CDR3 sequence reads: CASSRDSLTTGYEQYF. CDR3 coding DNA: TGCGCCAGCAGCCGGGACAGCTTAACTACAGGCTACGAGCAGTACTTC.

CDR3 sequence: CASRAGTETYEQYF. The CDR3 coding sequence is TGCGCCAGCAGGGCCGGGACAGAGACCTACGAGCAGTACTTC. The genes are TRBV5-1 and TRBJ2-7; 7 bases fit TRBD1. CDR3 length equals 14 residues. The junction had 7 bases not matched to a gene; V was cut back by 5 bases and J by 2 bases. The germline V gene encodes CDR1 SGHRS and CDR2 YFSETQ.

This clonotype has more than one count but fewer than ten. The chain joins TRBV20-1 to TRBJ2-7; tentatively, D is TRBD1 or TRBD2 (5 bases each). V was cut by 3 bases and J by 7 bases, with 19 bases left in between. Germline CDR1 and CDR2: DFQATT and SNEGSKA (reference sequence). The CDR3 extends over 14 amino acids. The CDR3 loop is CSASRPGRPWEQYF. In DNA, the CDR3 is TGCAGTGCTAGCCGACCGGGACGACCCTGGGAGCAGTACTTC.

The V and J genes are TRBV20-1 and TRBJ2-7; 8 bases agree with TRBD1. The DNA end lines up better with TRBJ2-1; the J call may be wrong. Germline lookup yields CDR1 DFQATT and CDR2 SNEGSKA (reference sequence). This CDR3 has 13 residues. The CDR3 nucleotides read TGCAGTGCTTCAGGGGGCTTTCGGAATGAGCAGTTCTTC. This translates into CSASGGFRNEQFF.

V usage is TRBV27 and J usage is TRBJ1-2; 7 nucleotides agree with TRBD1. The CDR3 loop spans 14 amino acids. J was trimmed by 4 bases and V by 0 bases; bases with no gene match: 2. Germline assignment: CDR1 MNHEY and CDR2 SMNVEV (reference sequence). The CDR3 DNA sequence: TGTGCCAGCAGTTTATCGGGACAGCCCTATGGCTACACCTTC. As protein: CASSLSGQPYGYTF.

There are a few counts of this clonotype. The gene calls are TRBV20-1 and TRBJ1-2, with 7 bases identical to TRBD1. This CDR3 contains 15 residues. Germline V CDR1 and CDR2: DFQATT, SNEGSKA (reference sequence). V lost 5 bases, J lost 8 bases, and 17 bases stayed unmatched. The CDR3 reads CSAFQVPGGFRGYTF. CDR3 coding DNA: TGCAGTGCTTTCCAAGTACCAGGGGGGTTTAGGGGCTACACCTTC.

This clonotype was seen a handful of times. CDR3 sequence reads: CASSDRRDSTQYF. DNA for the CDR3: TGTGCCAGCAGTGACCGACGGGACTCAACGCAGTATTTT. The gene calls are TRBV2 and TRBJ2-3; the D gene is possibly TRBD2 (6 bases). The CDR3 has 13 amino acids. V lost 3 bases to trimming and J lost 9 bases, with 13 bases between them. Germline V gene data show CDR1 as SNHLY and CDR2 as FYNNEI.

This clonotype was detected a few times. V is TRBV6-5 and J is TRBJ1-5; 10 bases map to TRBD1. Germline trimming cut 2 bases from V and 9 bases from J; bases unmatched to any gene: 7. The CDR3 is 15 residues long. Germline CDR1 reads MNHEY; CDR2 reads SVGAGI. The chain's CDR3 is CASSYLGDRGRPQHF. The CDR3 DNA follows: TGTGCCAGCAGTTACCTTGGGGACAGGGGACGGCCCCAGCATTTT.

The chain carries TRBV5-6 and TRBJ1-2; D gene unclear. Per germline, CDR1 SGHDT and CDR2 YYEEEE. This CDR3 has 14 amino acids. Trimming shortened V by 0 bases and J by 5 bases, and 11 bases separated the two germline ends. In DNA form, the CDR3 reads TGTGCCAGCAGCTTGGCTGAAGTAAAATATGGCTACACCTTC. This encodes CASSLAEVKYGYTF.

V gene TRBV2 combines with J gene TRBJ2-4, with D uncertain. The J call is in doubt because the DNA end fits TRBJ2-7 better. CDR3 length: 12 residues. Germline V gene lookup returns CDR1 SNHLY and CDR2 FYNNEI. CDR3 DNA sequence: TGTGCCAGCAGTGATACCGTCGACGAGCAGTACTTC. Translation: CASSDTVDEQYF.

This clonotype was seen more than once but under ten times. CDR3 residues: CASSPDSFYYEQYF. The CDR3 DNA sequence: TGTGCCAGCAGCCCTGACTCTTTTTACTACGAGCAGTACTTC. The chain employs TRBV7-2 and TRBJ2-7; D is unresolved. There are 14 residues in the CDR3. V was trimmed by 5 bases and J by 3 bases, leaving 14 bases between them. Germline loops: CDR1 SGHTA, CDR2 FQGNSA.

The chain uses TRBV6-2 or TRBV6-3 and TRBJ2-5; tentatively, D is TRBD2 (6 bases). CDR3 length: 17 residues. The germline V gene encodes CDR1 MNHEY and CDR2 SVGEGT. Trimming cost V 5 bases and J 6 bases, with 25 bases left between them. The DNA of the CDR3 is TGTGCCAGCAGTCCTCTATTTTTGGAGGGATTGGGGCAGACCCAGTACTTC. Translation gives CASSPLFLEGLGQTQYF.

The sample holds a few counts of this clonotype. The CDR3 coding sequence is TGCGCCAGCAGCTCGGGACAGAATACCTGCGAGCAGTACTTC. Its protein product is CASSSGQNTCEQYF. V and J are TRBV5-1 and TRBJ2-7, with 7 bases fitting TRBD1. V trimming: 3 bases; J trimming: 6 bases; junction bases outside the gene matches: 9. Germline CDR1 SGHRS, CDR2 YFSETQ. The CDR3 contains 14 residues.

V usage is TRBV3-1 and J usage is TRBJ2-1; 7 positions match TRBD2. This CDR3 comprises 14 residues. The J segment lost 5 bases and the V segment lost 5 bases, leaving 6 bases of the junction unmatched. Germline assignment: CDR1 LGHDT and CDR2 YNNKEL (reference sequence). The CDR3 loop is CASSAPGLDNEQFF. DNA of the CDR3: TGTGCCAGCAGCGCCCCCGGACTAGACAATGAGCAGTTCTTC.

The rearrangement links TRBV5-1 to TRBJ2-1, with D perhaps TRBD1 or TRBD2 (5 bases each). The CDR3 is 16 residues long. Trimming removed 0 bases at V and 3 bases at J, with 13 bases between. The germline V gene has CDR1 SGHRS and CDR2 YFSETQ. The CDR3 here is CASSLGWGRGYNEQFF. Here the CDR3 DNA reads TGCGCCAGCAGCTTGGGTTGGGGGAGAGGCTACAATGAGCAGTTCTTC.

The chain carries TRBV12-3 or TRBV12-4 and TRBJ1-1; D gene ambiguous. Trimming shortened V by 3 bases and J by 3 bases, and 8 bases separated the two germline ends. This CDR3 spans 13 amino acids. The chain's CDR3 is CASSLVEYTEAFF. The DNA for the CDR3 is TGTGCCAGCAGTTTGGTGGAGTACACTGAAGCTTTCTTT.

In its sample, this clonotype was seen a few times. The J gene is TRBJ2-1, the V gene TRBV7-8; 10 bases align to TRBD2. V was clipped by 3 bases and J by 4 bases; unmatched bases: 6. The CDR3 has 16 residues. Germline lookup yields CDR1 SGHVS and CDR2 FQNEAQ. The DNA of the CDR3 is TGTGCCAGCAGCTTTCCTAGCGGGAGTGATTACAATGAGCAGTTCTTC. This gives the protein CASSFPSGSDYNEQFF.

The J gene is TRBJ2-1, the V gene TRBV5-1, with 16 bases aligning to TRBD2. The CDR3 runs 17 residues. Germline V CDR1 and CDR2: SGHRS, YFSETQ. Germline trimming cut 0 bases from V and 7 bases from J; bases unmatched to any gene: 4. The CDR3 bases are TGCGCCAGCAGCTTGGCGGGACTAGCGGGGGGGCAGAATGAGCAGTTCTTC. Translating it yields CASSLAGLAGGQNEQFF. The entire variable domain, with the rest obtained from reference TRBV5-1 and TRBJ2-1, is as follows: KAGVTQTPRYLIKTRGQQVTLSCSPISGHRSVSWYQQTPGQGLQFLFEYFSETQRNKGNFPGRFSGRQFSNSRSEMNVSTLELGDSALYLCASSLAGLAGGQNEQFFGPGTRLTVL.

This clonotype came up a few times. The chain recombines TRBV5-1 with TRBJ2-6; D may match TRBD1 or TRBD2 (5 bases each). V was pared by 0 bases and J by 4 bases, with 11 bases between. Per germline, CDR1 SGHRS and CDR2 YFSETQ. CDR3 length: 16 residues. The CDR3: CASSLDGASGANVLTF. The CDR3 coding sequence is TGCGCCAGCAGCTTGGACGGGGCCTCGGGGGCCAACGTCCTGACTTTC.

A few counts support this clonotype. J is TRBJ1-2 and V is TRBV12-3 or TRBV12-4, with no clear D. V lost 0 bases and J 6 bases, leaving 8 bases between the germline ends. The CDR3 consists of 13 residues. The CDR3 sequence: CASSLADSHGYTF. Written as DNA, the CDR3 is TGTGCCAGCAGTTTAGCCGATTCTCATGGCTACACCTTC.